The clone carrying this T cell receptor beta chain showed up many times. The antigen remains undetermined. The record originates from a study of T cell repertoires in cytomegalovirus infection. At the level of the study: Based on public TCR beta signatures, there were indications of CMV infection and of a matching HLA type. Findings of the study overall: Dominating the ex vivo response were HLA-C-restricted CMV-specific TCR beta clonotypes. Cumulative public TCR beta family frequency identified carriers of CMV plus the relevant HLA.

One entry per CDR3 protein results from TCRdb running MiXCR on the reads. The table includes approximately 500,000 distinct CDR3 sequences, 16% detected once. Trimming pared 5 bases from V and 2 bases from J, leaving 7 bases between. The CDR3 sequence is 13 residues long. The gene calls are TRBV12-3 or TRBV12-4 and TRBJ2-1, with D tentatively TRBD2 (5 bases). Sequenced: CD8+ T cells from PBMCs. The receptor comes from a human donor in good health (CMV status not recorded). Some clones in this sample may be carry-over from other donors' samples. This chain's CDR3 is CASSDGTYNEQFF. CDR3 DNA: TGTGCCAGCAGTGACGGGACCTACAATGAGCAGTTCTTC.